A single sample is the source of the 9 T cell receptor beta chains below, sequenced in a study of cytomegalovirus exposure and HLA in healthy donors. The PCR used 60 Vbeta and 13 Jbeta primers. The repertoire was sequenced with immunoSEQ multiplex PCR; TCRdb's copy has only in-frame clones and lacks some. The repertoire holds hundreds of thousands of clones, with approximately 84% as singletons. The sample comprised PBMCs. Every receptor here comes from a woman between 40 and 50 years old in good health and CMV-seronegative.

V is TRBV7-2 and J is TRBJ2-3; 8 positions agree with TRBD2. This CDR3 is built from 14 residues. Germline V gives CDR1 SGHTA, CDR2 FQGNSA. Losses at the gene ends were 4 bases for V and 4 bases for J; bases not matched to a gene: 4. The CDR3 DNA sequence: TGTGCCAGCAGCTCCGGACTAGCCCCAGATACGCAGTATTTT. Translation gives CASSSGLAPDTQYF.

This clone was detected only a few times. The chain joins TRBV5-1 to TRBJ2-1, with 10 bases identical to TRBD1. Losses at the gene ends were 0 bases for V and 2 bases for J; bases not matched to a gene: 2. The CDR3 totals 16 residues. The germline V gene encodes CDR1 SGHRS and CDR2 YFSETQ. The CDR3, as DNA: TGCGCCAGCAGCTTGGGGGGGACAGGGGCCTACAATGAGCAGTTCTTC. Translating it yields CASSLGGTGAYNEQFF.

This chain joins TRBV30 and TRBJ2-5, with D possibly TRBD2 on 5 matching bases. V dropped 3 bases and J dropped 1 base, with 12 bases sitting between them. Germline assignment: CDR1 GTSNPN and CDR2 SVGIG (reference sequence). The CDR3 contains 14 residues. The CDR3 coding sequence is TGTGCCTGGAGATTAAGCACTAGCCAAGAGACCCAGTACTTC. Amino acid sequence: CAWRLSTSQETQYF.

V gene TRBV29-1 combines with J gene TRBJ1-1; possible D gene TRBD1, 6 bases. The germline CDR1 and CDR2 sequences are SQVTM and ANQGSEA. Trimming shortened V by 7 bases and J by 1 base, and 13 bases separated the two germline ends. The CDR3 sequence is 13 residues long. The CDR3 protein is CSAGDTKNTEAFF. The CDR3 nucleotides are TGCAGCGCTGGGGACACTAAGAACACTGAAGCTTTCTTT.

The V call is TRBV30, the J call TRBJ2-7; unclear D gene. CDR1 and CDR2 (germline): GTSNPN, SVGIG (reference sequence). The CDR3 length is 15 residues. Between the trimmed V and J ends, which lost 1 base and 3 bases, there was a span of 16 bases. This CDR3 reads CAWSAFDSYVYEQYF. CDR3 nucleotide sequence: TGTGCCTGGAGTGCATTCGACTCCTACGTCTACGAGCAGTACTTC. Drawing the rest from reference TRBV30 and TRBJ2-7, the complete variable domain is SQTIHQWPATLVQPVGSPLSLECTVEGTSNPNLYWYRQAAGRGLQLLFYSVGIGQISSEVPQNLSASRPQDRQFILSSKKLLLSDSGFYLCAWSAFDSYVYEQYFGPGTRLTVT.

This clone was seen a single time. The chain is built from TRBV7-2 and TRBJ2-7, with 12 bases fitting TRBD1. Germline V gene data show CDR1 as SGHTA and CDR2 as FQGNSA. CDR3 length equals 15 residues. The ends lost 3 bases at V and 7 bases at J; junction bases unmatched: 7. The CDR3 region has the DNA TGTGCCAGCAGCTTGGCCGGGACAGGGGGCCGAGAGCAGTACTTC. It specifies CASSLAGTGGREQYF.

V usage is TRBV19 and J usage is TRBJ2-7; D ambiguous. Looked up from germline, CDR1 is LNHDA and CDR2 is SQIVND (reference sequence). The CDR3 runs 12 residues. V was trimmed by 3 bases and J by 2 bases, leaving 5 bases between them. Here the CDR3 DNA reads TGTGCCAGTAGTATGGGCCCCTACGAGCAGTACTTC. Translated, it gives CASSMGPYEQYF.

This rearrangement joins TRBV7-2 to TRBJ1-6; no reliable D call. This CDR3 is built from 14 residues. The V and J ends lost 2 bases and 9 bases respectively, with 11 bases between them. Germline CDR1 SGHTA, CDR2 FQGNSA. As DNA, the CDR3 is TGTGCCAGCAGCTTAATAGGAGGAGGTTCACCCCTCCACTTT. Protein sequence: CASSLIGGGSPLHF.

The rearrangement joins TRBV28 to TRBJ1-3; D possibly corresponds to TRBD1 (5 bases). Germline values: CDR1 MDHEN, CDR2 SYDVKM. V was cut by 4 bases and J by 4 bases, with 23 bases left in between. This CDR3 is built from 18 residues. Here the CDR3 reads CASSSGNGSPLFGNTIYF. CDR3 nucleotides: TGTGCCAGCAGTTCAGGGAACGGTTCGCCGCTATTCGGAAACACCATATATTTT.